Sequencing of this T cell receptor (beta chain) was carried out in a study of graft-versus-host responses after intestinal transplantation. The data were produced by immunoSEQ multiplex PCR, yet TCRdb's version contains in-frame clones alone and is incomplete. The table records more than 90,000 clones, approximately 92% of them present only once. In the case of this clone: Its specificity is not known.

The CDR3 has 14 amino acids. The germline V gene encodes CDR1 SGHTA and CDR2 FQGNSA. V was clipped by 2 bases and J by 8 bases, with 15 bases between them. Sequencing used unstimulated CD4+ T cells sorted from spleen or lymph node cells, obtained before transplant. The chain joins TRBV7-2 to TRBJ1-2, with a tentative D call TRBD1 (5 bases). The TCR sequence derives from a human donor who was the organ donor for an intestinal transplant. The CDR3 DNA is TGTGCCAGCAGCTTACATGGCAGAGAGGGGGGCTACACCTTC. Translation gives CASSLHGREGGYTF. The full variable domain, in which reference TRBV7-2 and TRBJ1-2 provide the parts outside the CDR3, is GAGVSQSPSNKVTEKGKDVELRCDPISGHTALYWYRQSLGQGLEFLIYFQGNSAPDKSGLPSDRFSAERTGGSVSTLTIQRTQQEDSAVYLCASSLHGREGGYTFGSGTRLTVV.